This T cell receptor (beta chain) is from a study of OX40 agonist ivuxolimab in advanced cancers. For context, the study as a whole: Ivuxolimab, which targeted the costimulatory receptor OX40 (CD134), was an agonistic, fully human IgG2 monoclonal antibody. Intravenous ivuxolimab was administered to patients every 2 weeks at six dose levels: 0.01, 0.1, 0.3, 1.5, 3 and 10 mg/kg. Of the approximately 54 patients in dose escalation, about 20 had hepatocellular carcinoma, roughly 15 had melanoma, 9 had renal cell carcinoma and 9 had head and neck cancer. The dose-escalation cohort was about 87% male with a mean age of around 64 years, ranging from roughly 23 to 85. Patients were allowed to have had prior anti-PD-1, anti-PD-L1 or anti-CTLA-4 therapy, and around 41% of the dose-escalation patients had previously received checkpoint inhibitors. Partial responses occurred in three dose-escalation patients: two with cutaneous melanoma and one with hepatocellular carcinoma. The purpose of peripheral TCRbeta sequencing was to test whether ivuxolimab changed TCR sequence diversity and led to clonal T-cell expansion. The monotherapy dose-escalation portion (N ≈ 55 patients) of the phase I ivuxolimab trial is reported in the paper. Results and caveats for the whole study, not just this receptor: On average, CD8+ T cells showed more expanded clones than CD4+ T cells after ivuxolimab. In partial responders in the 0.1-3.0 mg/kg groups, normalized peripheral clonal expansion was found to be among the lowest, especially among CD8+ T cells. Antigen specificity was not determined for the clonally expanded peripheral T cells. Low levels of normalized T-cell clonal expansion were also seen in some nonresponding patients. At doses of 0.1 to 3.0 mg/kg, clonal expansion of both CD4+ and CD8+ blood T cells was observed from baseline to week 6.

Patients with a history of autoimmune disease or receiving systemic immunosuppression were excluded from the trial. Peripheral blood for TCR sequencing was collected from all dose cohorts at baseline, on cycle 4 day 1, and on cycle 7 day 1. Samples were obtained from an open-label, multicenter, first-in-human phase I dose-escalation trial of ivuxolimab. Adults with locally advanced or metastatic head and neck squamous cell, hepatocellular, melanoma or renal cell carcinoma were enrolled in the trial. Before TCR sequencing, CD4+ and CD8+ T cells were separately sorted from peripheral blood. This clone registers as medium-sized (0.01 to 0.1%) within its sample. The clone's antigen remains unknown. The record has no base qualities; no much larger clone is one base away. For sequencing of the TCRbeta CDR3 region, genomic DNA was extracted from the sorted cells. TCRbeta CDR3 regions were sequenced using the immunoSEQ Assay. TCRdb stores this immuneACCESS table with in-frame sequences only. Part of the clones is absent; in the studies checked, under half of the shortfall reflects unresolved V genes, and no reason is known for the rest. Across this sample there are 20,000 to 25,000 clones, with 70% to 90% seen only once. The ten biggest clones cover roughly 10% of the sample.

V drops 4 bases and J drops 5 bases, leaving 16 bases in between. The CDR3 runs 15 residues from the cysteine to the phenylalanine. The kept DNA is CDR3 alone, 45 bases in frame from the first base. CDR1 and CDR2 (MGHRA, YSYEKL) derive from the germline V gene. The sample was CD4+ or CD8+ T cells sorted from blood, taken in a trial of the OX40 agonist ivuxolimab. This TCR was sampled from an adult with an advanced solid tumor such as melanoma, head and neck, liver or kidney cancer. This receptor chain uses TRBV4-1 and TRBJ2-3; the D region possibly corresponds to TRBD2 (6 bases align). The CDR3 protein: CASSLRLERLDTQYF. In nucleotide form, the sequence is TGCGCCAGCAGCCTTAGACTAGAAAGGTTAGATACGCAGTATTTT.